This T cell receptor (beta chain) originates from a study of response to subunit inactivated influenza vaccine. Study-level findings and limits: It was the authors' suggestion that each seasonal influenza vaccination recruits few new T cells.

This clonotype was picked up a small number of times. Its specificity is not known. The CDR3 contains 16 residues. Trimming removed 4 bases from V and 0 bases from J; junction bases left unmatched: 4. Each CDR3 protein gets one entry after TCRdb re-called the RT-PCR reads with MiXCR. There are 530,000 or so distinct CDR3 sequences in the sample; 14% occur only once, and roughly 11% lies in the top ten. The sequencing here drew on PBMCs from blood, taken roughly 12 days after vaccination. The receptor comes from a man aged 50 to 59 who received an inactivated influenza vaccine. The chain is built from TRBV12-3 or TRBV12-4 and TRBJ2-3, with 10 bases aligning to TRBD2. CDR3 sequence reads: CASSSTSGESTDTQYF. CDR3 bases: TGTGCCAGCAGTTCAACTAGCGGGGAAAGCACAGATACGCAGTATTTT.